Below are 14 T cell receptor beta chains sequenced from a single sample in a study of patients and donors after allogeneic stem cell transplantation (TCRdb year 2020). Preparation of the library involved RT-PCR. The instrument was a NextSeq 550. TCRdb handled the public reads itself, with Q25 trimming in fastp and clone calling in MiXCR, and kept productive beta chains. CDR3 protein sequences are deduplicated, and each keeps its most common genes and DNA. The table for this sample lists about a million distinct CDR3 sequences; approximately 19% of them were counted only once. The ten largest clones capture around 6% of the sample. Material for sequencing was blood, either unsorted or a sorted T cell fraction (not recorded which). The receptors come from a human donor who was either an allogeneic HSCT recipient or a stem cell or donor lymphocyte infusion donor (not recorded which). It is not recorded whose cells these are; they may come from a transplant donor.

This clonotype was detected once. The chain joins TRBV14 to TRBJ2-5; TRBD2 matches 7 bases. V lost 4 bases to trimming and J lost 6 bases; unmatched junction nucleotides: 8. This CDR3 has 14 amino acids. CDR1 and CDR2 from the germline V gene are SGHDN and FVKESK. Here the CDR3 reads CASSPKAGWQTQYF. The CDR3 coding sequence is TGTGCCAGCAGCCCCAAAGCGGGATGGCAGACCCAGTACTTC.

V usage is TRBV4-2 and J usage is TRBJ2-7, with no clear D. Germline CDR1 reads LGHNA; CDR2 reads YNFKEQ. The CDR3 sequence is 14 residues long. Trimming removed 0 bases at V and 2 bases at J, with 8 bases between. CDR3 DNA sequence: TGTGCCAGCAGCCAAGACCCACTAACCTACGAGCAGTACTTC. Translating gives CASSQDPLTYEQYF.

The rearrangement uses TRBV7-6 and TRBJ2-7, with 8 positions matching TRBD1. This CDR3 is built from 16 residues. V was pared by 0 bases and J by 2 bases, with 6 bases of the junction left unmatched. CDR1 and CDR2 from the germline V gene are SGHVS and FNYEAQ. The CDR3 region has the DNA TGTGCCAGCAGCTTAGCGACAGGGGTCATCCCCTACGAGCAGTACTTC. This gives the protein CASSLATGVIPYEQYF.

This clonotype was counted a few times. The CDR3 DNA sequence: TGTGCCATCCAAGATGGCAATCAGCCCCAGCATTTT. Amino acids: CAIQDGNQPQHF. The rearrangement joins TRBV10-3 to TRBJ1-5; D is unclear. The CDR3 runs 12 residues. V was pared by 8 bases and J by 2 bases, with 7 bases between. The V gene's germline CDR1 is ENHRY and CDR2 SYGVKD.

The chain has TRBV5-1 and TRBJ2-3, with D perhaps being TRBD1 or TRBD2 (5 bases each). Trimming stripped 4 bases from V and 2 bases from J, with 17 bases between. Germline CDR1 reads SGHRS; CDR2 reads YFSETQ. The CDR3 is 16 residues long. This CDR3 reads CASSPAPGPFTDTQYF. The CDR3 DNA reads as TGCGCCAGCAGCCCAGCCCCGGGACCGTTCACAGATACGCAGTATTTT.

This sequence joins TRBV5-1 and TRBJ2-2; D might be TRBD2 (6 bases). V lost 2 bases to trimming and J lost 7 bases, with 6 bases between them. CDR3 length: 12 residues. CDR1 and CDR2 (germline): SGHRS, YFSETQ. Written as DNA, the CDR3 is TGCGCCAGCAGCTTAGCGGGCGGGGAGCTGTTTTTT. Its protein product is CASSLAGGELFF.

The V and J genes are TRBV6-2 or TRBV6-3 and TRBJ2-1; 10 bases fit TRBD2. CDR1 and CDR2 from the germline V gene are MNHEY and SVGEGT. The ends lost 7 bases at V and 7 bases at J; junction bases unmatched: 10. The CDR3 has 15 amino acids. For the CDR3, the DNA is TGTGCCAGCACCCTCGAGGGACTAGCGTATAATGAGCAGTTCTTC. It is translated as CASTLEGLAYNEQFF.

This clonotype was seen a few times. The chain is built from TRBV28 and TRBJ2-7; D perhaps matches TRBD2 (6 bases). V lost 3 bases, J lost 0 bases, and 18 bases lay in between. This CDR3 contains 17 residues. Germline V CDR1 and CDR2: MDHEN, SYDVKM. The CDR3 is CASSFGPLAQSSYEQYF. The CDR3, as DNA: TGTGCCAGCAGTTTTGGGCCACTAGCTCAGAGCTCCTACGAGCAGTACTTC. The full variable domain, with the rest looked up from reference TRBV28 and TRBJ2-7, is DVKVTQSSRYLVKRTGEKVFLECVQDMDHENMFWYRQDPGLGLRLIYFSYDVKMKEKGDIPEGYSVSREKKERFSLILESASTNQTSMYLCASSFGPLAQSSYEQYFGPGTRLTVT.

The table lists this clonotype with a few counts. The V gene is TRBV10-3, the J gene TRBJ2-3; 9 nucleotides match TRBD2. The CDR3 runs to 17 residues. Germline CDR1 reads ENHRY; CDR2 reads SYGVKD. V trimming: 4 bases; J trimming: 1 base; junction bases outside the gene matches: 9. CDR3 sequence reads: CAISVLAGVRGTDTQYF. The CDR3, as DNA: TGTGCCATCAGTGTTTTAGCGGGAGTCAGGGGCACAGATACGCAGTATTTT.

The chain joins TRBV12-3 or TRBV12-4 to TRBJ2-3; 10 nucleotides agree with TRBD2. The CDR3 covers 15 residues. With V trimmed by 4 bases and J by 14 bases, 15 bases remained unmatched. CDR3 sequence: CASSSGTSEGAAMYF. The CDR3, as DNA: TGTGCCAGCAGTTCCGGGACTAGCGAGGGGGCGGCGATGTATTTT.

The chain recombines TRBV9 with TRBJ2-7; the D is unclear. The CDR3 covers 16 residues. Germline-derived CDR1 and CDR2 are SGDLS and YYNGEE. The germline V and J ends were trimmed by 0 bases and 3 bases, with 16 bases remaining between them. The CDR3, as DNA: TGTGCCAGCAGCGTAGAAGCCGGCCCAAGGATCTACGAGCAGTACTTC. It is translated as CASSVEAGPRIYEQYF.

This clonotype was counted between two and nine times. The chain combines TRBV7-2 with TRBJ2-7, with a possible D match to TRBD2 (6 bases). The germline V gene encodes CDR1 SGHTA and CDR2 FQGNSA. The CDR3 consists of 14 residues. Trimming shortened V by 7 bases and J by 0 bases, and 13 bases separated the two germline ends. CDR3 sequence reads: CASTLGGSSYEQYF. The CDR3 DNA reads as TGTGCCAGCACTCTGGGAGGCAGCTCCTACGAGCAGTACTTC.

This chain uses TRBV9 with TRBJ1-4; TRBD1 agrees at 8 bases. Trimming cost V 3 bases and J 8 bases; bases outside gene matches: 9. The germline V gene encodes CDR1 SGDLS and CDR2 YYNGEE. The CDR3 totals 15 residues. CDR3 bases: TGTGCCAGCAGCGCCCAGGACAGGGTTAGAGAAAAACTGTTTTTT. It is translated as CASSAQDRVREKLFF. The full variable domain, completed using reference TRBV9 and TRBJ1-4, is DSGVTQTPKHLITATGQRVTLRCSPRSGDLSVYWYQQSLDQGLQFLIQYYNGEERAKGNILERFSAQQFPDLHSELNLSSLELGDSALYFCASSAQDRVREKLFFGSGTQLSVL.

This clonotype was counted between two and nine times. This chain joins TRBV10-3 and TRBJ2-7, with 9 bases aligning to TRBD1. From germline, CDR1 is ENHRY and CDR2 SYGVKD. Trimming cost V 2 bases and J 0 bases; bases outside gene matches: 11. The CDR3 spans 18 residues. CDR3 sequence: CAISEPSGTGQFSYEQYF. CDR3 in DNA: TGTGCCATCAGTGAGCCGTCCGGGACAGGGCAATTCTCCTACGAGCAGTACTTC.